These 28 T cell receptor beta chains were sequenced from one sample in a study of shared clonotypes between healthy human individuals. Assay used: immunoSEQ multiplex PCR; TCRdb lists only in-frame clones, some missing. The table records around 2,000,000 clones, about 93% of them present only once. CD8 cells classed as naive were CD45RO-negative and positively selected for CCR7, excluding terminally differentiated effector memory CD45RA+ cells. Sequencing was done on a sample of naive CD8+ T cells from PBMCs. The receptors were gathered from a man between 18 and 35 years old in good health. Some clones in this sample may be carry-over from other donors' samples.

The chain has TRBV4-1 and TRBJ1-1; 7 bases agree with TRBD1. Germline V CDR1 and CDR2: MGHRA, YSYEKL. After removal of 3 bases from V and 0 bases from J, the junction contained 10 bases not matched to a gene. This CDR3 contains 17 residues. The CDR3 protein is CASSHGDSTYLNTEAFF. CDR3 coding DNA: TGCGCCAGCAGCCACGGGGACAGTACATACCTGAACACTGAAGCTTTCTTT.

The chain employs TRBV21-1 and TRBJ2-3; the table's D call, TRBD2, has no DNA check behind it. TRBV21-1 is deemed a pseudogene. This CDR3 region has 16 residues. This CDR3 reads CASSRRSGDSTDTQYF. The CDR3 DNA reads TGTGCCAGCAGCAGACGAAGCGGAGACAGCACAGATACGCAGTATTTT.

On this clone: Other nucleotide sequences from this sample produce the same CDR3. This rearrangement joins TRBV6-1 to TRBJ1-5, with no clear D. Trimming cost V 3 bases and J 6 bases, with 9 bases left between them. Germline V lookup: CDR1 MNHNS, CDR2 SASEGT. The CDR3 consists of 13 residues. This CDR3 reads CASSEWRGQPQHF. In DNA form, the CDR3 reads TGTGCCAGCAGTGAGTGGCGGGGTCAGCCCCAGCATTTT.

Only one count was recorded for this clone. V gene TRBV29-1 combines with J gene TRBJ2-1, with TRBD2 matching over 8 bases. The V gene's germline CDR1 is SQVTM and CDR2 ANQGSEA. This CDR3 has 14 residues. The junction had 2 bases not matched to a gene; V was cut back by 3 bases and J by 1 base. This CDR3 is CSVDVAGSYNEQFF. The CDR3 nucleotides are TGCAGCGTTGACGTAGCGGGGTCCTACAATGAGCAGTTCTTC.

This chain links TRBV14 with TRBJ1-1, with D uncertain. Germline V gene sequence: CDR1 SGHDN, CDR2 FVKESK. This CDR3 is 12 amino acids long. With 1 base removed from V and 8 bases from J, the gap between germline ends came to 8 bases. This CDR3 is CASSQVLLEAFF. As DNA, the CDR3 is TGTGCCAGCAGCCAAGTCCTTCTGGAAGCTTTCTTT.

A single count supports this clone. The genes are TRBV10-1 and TRBJ2-3, with D possibly being TRBD2 (7 bases). Trimming took off 6 bases at V and 5 bases at J, with 21 bases between the two ends. CDR1 is WNHNN, CDR2 SYGVQD, per germline (reference sequence). The CDR3 is 16 residues long. The CDR3 bases are TGCGCCAGCAGCCCCTCCAGGGGAGGGCCAAGAGATACGCAGTATTTT. It is translated as CASSPSRGGPRDTQYF.

This sequence joins TRBV5-1 and TRBJ1-2; no definite D call. CDR1 is SGHRS, CDR2 YFSETQ, per germline. Trimming cost V 2 bases and J 6 bases, with 11 bases left between them. The CDR3 runs to 13 residues. In DNA, the CDR3 is TGCGCCAGCAGCTTACCGGGGTACGATGGCTACACCTTC. Translation: CASSLPGYDGYTF.

Turning to this clone: Distinct nucleotide sequences in the sample also encode this CDR3. This chain links TRBV2 with TRBJ2-2; 11 bases are a match to TRBD2. V lost 6 bases to trimming and J lost 7 bases; unmatched junction nucleotides: 4. The CDR3 spans 14 residues. CDR1 SNHLY and CDR2 FYNNEI come from the germline V gene. The CDR3 loop is CASRLAGEVGELFF. The CDR3 bases are TGTGCCAGCAGACTAGCGGGAGAGGTCGGGGAGCTGTTTTTT.

This chain uses TRBV5-1 with TRBJ1-3; D not certain. This CDR3 contains 18 residues. Germline CDR1 SGHRS, CDR2 YFSETQ. V was cut by 0 bases and J by 3 bases, with 19 bases left in between. The CDR3 nucleotides are TGCGCCAGCAGCTTGGCCGATCGGGGAACTAGTGGTGGAAACACCATATATTTT. Its protein product is CASSLADRGTSGGNTIYF.

The chain links TRBV7-3 to TRBJ2-1; TRBD2 matches at 12 bases. This CDR3 spans 16 amino acids. Trimming cost V 5 bases and J 8 bases; bases outside gene matches: 10. Per the germline V gene, CDR1 is SGHTA and CDR2 is FQGTGA. The CDR3 loop is CASSPVGLAGLDEQFF. The CDR3 DNA is TGTGCCAGCAGCCCGGTGGGACTAGCGGGTTTGGATGAGCAGTTCTTC.

The count of this clone is one. The V gene is TRBV6-4, the J gene TRBJ2-5; TRBD2 matches at 7 bases. After removal of 11 bases from V and 5 bases from J, the junction contained 29 bases not matched to a gene. The CDR3 loop spans 19 amino acids. Germline lookup yields CDR1 MRHNA and CDR2 SNTAGT. The DNA of the CDR3 is TGTGCCGCACGGGCCAATACTCCTACGGCGGGAGAACTAAGGGAGACCCAGTACTTC. This translates into CAARANTPTAGELRETQYF.

The rearrangement uses TRBV15 and TRBJ1-4; the match to TRBD1 covers 7 bases. Germline CDR1 is LNHNV and CDR2 is YYDKDF (reference sequence). CDR3 length equals 14 residues. Losses at the gene ends were 2 bases for V and 8 bases for J; bases not matched to a gene: 5. This CDR3 reads CATSRSSQGEKLFF. The DNA of the CDR3 is TGTGCCACCAGCAGAAGTTCACAGGGGGAAAAACTGTTTTTT. Looking up the rest from reference TRBV15 and TRBJ1-4 gives the full variable domain: DAMVIQNPRYQVTQFGKPVTLSCSQTLNHNVMYWYQQKSSQAPKLLFHYYDKDFNNEADTPDNFQSRRPNTSFCFLDIRSPGLGDTAMYLCATSRSSQGEKLFFGSGTQLSVL.

In regard to this clone: This CDR3 is also generated by other DNA sequences in the sample. The chain uses TRBV11-2 and TRBJ2-3; D is uncertain. V gave up 5 bases and J gave up 2 bases, with 2 bases separating them. CDR3 length: 11 amino acids. CDR1 is SGHAT and CDR2 is FQNNGV in the germline V gene. CDR3 nucleotide sequence: TGTGCCAGCAGCATCACAGATACGCAGTATTTT. This translates into CASSITDTQYF.

In the case of this clone: An end of the junction does not agree with germline; a read error may underlie this. The CDR3 bases are TGTGCCATCAGTGAGTCCTCCCCGGAAACCTACGGGCAGTACTTC. This translates into CAISESSPETYGQYF. V gene TRBV10-3 combines with J gene TRBJ2-7; D gene uncertain. This CDR3 spans 15 amino acids. Germline V gene lookup returns CDR1 ENHRY and CDR2 SYGVKD.

The CDR3 sequence is CASSQGRTNEKLFF. The CDR3 bases are TGTGCCAGCAGCCAAGGAAGAACTAATGAAAAACTGTTTTTT. The chain is built from TRBV27 and TRBJ1-4; no clear D. Germline CDR1 reads MNHEY; CDR2 reads SMNVEV (reference sequence). CDR3 length: 14 residues. V was cut by 6 bases and J by 1 base, with 9 bases left in between.

This sequence joins TRBV9 and TRBJ1-2; D gene unclear. The CDR3 extends over 13 amino acids. Germline-derived CDR1 and CDR2 are SGDLS and YYNGEE. The V and J ends lost 4 bases and 3 bases respectively, with 10 bases between them. CDR3 amino acids: CASSSREDYGYTF. The CDR3 DNA is TGTGCCAGCAGCTCCCGGGAGGACTATGGCTACACCTTC.

The chain joins TRBV9 to TRBJ2-7, with D possibly being TRBD1 or TRBD2 (5 bases each). The CDR3 runs 16 residues. Trimming shortened V by 2 bases and J by 5 bases, and 20 bases separated the two germline ends. In germline, CDR1 is SGDLS, CDR2 YYNGEE. CDR3 loop: CASSVGSGRLVDEQYF. The CDR3 region has the DNA TGTGCCAGCAGCGTCGGATCGGGACGCCTGGTAGACGAGCAGTACTTC.

Details on this clone: Other DNA sequences in this specimen translate into the identical CDR3. This chain uses TRBV4-3 with TRBJ1-2; D gene ambiguous. Trimming cost V 0 bases and J 2 bases, with 10 bases left between them. The CDR3 is made up of 15 amino acids. Germline V gives CDR1 LGHNA, CDR2 YSLEER. CDR3 bases: TGCGCCAGCAGCCAAGATCTGGGAGGGAACTATGGCTACACCTTC. Translation gives CASSQDLGGNYGYTF.

This chain uses TRBV7-2 with TRBJ2-6; 10 bases align to TRBD1. Germline V gene lookup returns CDR1 SGHTA and CDR2 FQGNSA. V lost 5 bases, J lost 0 bases, and 7 bases stayed unmatched. The CDR3 covers 18 residues. The CDR3 loop reads CASSTRQGAGSGANVLTF. CDR3 DNA: TGTGCCAGCAGCACCCGACAGGGGGCAGGCTCTGGGGCCAACGTCCTGACTTTC.

The DNA for the CDR3 is TGTGCCAGCAGTCCCGCCGTGCCTCGGGCCTTGCTATCCTACAATGAGCAGTTCTTC. This encodes CASSPAVPRALLSYNEQFF. The chain links TRBV28 to TRBJ2-1; D call uncertain. The CDR3 extends over 19 amino acids. The ends were cut back, 5 bases at V and 1 base at J, with 24 bases in the middle. Germline-derived CDR1 and CDR2 are MDHEN and SYDVKM.

CDR3 bases: TGTGCCAGCAGCCCCGGACTGCGTTCCTACAATGAGCAGTTCTTC. Translation gives CASSPGLRSYNEQFF. The chain couples TRBV7-6 to TRBJ2-1; D perhaps matches TRBD2 (5 bases). The CDR3 runs to 15 residues. Germline CDR1 and CDR2: SGHVS and FNYEAQ. Trimming left V 5 bases short and J 1 base short, with 12 bases between.

This chain joins TRBV6-1 and TRBJ1-1; the D gene is possibly TRBD1 (6 bases). This CDR3 contains 14 residues. V shed 3 bases and J shed 5 bases, with 13 bases lying between them. Germline CDR1 is MNHNS and CDR2 is SASEGT. CDR3 sequence: CASSDWTVGTEAFF. CDR3 sequence (DNA): TGTGCCAGCAGTGACTGGACAGTAGGTACTGAAGCTTTCTTT.

The chain couples TRBV7-9 to TRBJ1-2, with D uncertain. Germline CDR1 reads SEHNR; CDR2 reads FQNEAQ (reference sequence). This CDR3 has 13 residues. V was shortened by 0 bases and J by 8 bases, with 10 bases between the two germline ends. Here the CDR3 DNA reads TGTGCCAGCAGCTTAGCCCACTTCGGCGGCTACACCTTC. Protein sequence: CASSLAHFGGYTF.

Points on this clone: Other DNA sequences of this sample code for an identical CDR3. V is TRBV11-2 and J is TRBJ2-1, with 7 positions matching TRBD2. Germline assignment: CDR1 SGHAT and CDR2 FQNNGV. Trimming removed 1 base from V and 2 bases from J; junction bases left unmatched: 2. This CDR3 has 15 amino acids. The CDR3 DNA reads as TGTGCCAGCAGCTTAGGGCTAGCGGCCTACAATGAGCAGTTCTTC. It encodes CASSLGLAAYNEQFF.

V and J are TRBV14 and TRBJ1-3; weak D call: TRBD1 (5 bases). Per the germline V gene, CDR1 is SGHDN and CDR2 is FVKESK. Trimming pared 6 bases from V and 9 bases from J, leaving 9 bases between. CDR3 length equals 11 residues. In DNA form, the CDR3 reads TGTGCCAGCAGTCCCGGGACCACCATATATTTT. Its protein is CASSPGTTIYF.

This clone was found once. The gene calls are TRBV19 and TRBJ2-3, with 9 bases aligning to TRBD2. V dropped 7 bases and J dropped 6; count of bases not matched to a gene: 5. CDR1 and CDR2 from the germline V gene are LNHDA and SQIVND (reference sequence). CDR3 length: 13 amino acids. The CDR3 coding sequence is TGTGCCAGTACGGCTAGCGGGACCGATACGCAGTATTTT. As protein: CASTASGTDTQYF.

A note on this clone: This sample also contains other DNA sequences that code for the same CDR3. This chain joins TRBV30 and TRBJ2-7; D is ambiguous. The CDR3 totals 11 residues. V was trimmed by 3 bases and J by 0 bases, leaving 3 bases between them. In germline, CDR1 is GTSNPN, CDR2 SVGIG (reference sequence). In nucleotides, the CDR3 is TGTGCCTGGAGCCCCTCCTACGAGCAGTACTTC. As protein: CAWSPSYEQYF.

Notes on this clone: In the same sample, other DNA sequences code for this CDR3. The J gene is TRBJ2-7, the V gene TRBV29-1; D uncertain. Trimming took off 5 bases at V and 4 bases at J, with 9 bases between the two ends. Per germline, CDR1 SQVTM and CDR2 ANQGSEA. The CDR3 is 11 amino acids. CDR3 sequence: CSVLSDYEQYF. Written as DNA, the CDR3 is TGCAGCGTTTTATCAGATTACGAGCAGTACTTC.